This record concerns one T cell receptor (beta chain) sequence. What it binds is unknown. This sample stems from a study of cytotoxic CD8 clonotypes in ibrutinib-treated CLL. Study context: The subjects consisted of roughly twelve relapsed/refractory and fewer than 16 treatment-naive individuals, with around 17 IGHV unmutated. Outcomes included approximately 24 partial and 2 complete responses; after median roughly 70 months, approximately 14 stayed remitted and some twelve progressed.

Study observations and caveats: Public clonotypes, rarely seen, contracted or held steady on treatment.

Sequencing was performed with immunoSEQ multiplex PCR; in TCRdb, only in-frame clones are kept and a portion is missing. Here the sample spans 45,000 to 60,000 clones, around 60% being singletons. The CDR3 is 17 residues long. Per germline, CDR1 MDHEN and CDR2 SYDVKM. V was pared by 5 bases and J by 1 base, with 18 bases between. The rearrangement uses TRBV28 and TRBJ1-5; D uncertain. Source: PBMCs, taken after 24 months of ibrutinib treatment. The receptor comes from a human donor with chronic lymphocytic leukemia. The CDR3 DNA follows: TGTGCCAGCAGTACCCTAAGGGATGGTTTGAGCAATCAGCCCCAGCATTTT. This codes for CASSTLRDGLSNQPQHF.